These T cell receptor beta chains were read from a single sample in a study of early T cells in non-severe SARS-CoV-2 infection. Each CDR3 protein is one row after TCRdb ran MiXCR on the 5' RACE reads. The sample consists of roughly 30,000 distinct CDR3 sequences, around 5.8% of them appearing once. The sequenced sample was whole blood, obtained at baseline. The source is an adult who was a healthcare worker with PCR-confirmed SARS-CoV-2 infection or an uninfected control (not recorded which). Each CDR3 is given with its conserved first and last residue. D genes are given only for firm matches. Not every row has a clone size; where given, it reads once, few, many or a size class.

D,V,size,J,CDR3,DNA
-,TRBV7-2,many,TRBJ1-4,CASSLRDPRTNEKLFF,TGTGCCAGCAGCTTACGGGACCCTCGCACTAATGAAAAACTGTTTTTT
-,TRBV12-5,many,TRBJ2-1,CASGLVLDEQFF,TGTGCTAGTGGTTTGGTACTGGATGAGCAGTTCTTC
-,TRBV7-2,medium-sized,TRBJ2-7,CASSLVEGREQYF,TGTGCCAGCAGCTTAGTTGAGGGCCGAGAGCAGTACTTC
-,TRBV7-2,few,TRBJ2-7,CASSRPSGGTYEQYF,TGTGCCAGCAGCCGCCCTTCCGGCGGTACGTACGAGCAGTACTTC
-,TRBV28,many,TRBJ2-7,CASSFPGMSSYEQYF,TGTGCCAGCAGTTTTCCTGGGATGAGCTCCTACGAGCAGTACTTC
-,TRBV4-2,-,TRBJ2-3,CASSQDLTDTQYF,TGTGCCAGCAGCCAAGATCTCACAGATACGCAGTATTTT
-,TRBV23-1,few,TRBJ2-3,CASSQSICDTQYF,TGCGCCAGCAGTCAATCCATCTGTGATACGCAGTATTTT
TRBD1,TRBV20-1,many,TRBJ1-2,CSASPGGTNYGYTF,TGCAGTGCTAGTCCAGGGGGTACTAACTATGGCTACACCTTC
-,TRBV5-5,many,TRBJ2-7,CASSLMVGTDAYEQYF,TGTGCCAGCAGCTTGATGGTTGGGACGGATGCCTACGAGCAGTACTTC
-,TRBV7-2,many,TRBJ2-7,CASSLAGAAYEQYF,TGTGCCAGCAGCTTAGCAGGGGCGGCCTACGAGCAGTACTTC
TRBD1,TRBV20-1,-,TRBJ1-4,CSAARTGLEKLFF,TGCAGTGCTGCCAGGACAGGACTTGAAAAACTGTTTTTT